One and the same sample provided the 13 T cell receptor beta chains below, sequenced in a study of human T cells and chemical hapten exposure listed by TCRdb under 2021. Read against the paper, the sample's time point label means: patch test 1, 2 weeks after DPC sensitization. The sample's treatment or condition label, decoded: therapeutic diphenylcyclopropenone sensitization with weekly scalp DPC. The library was obtained by RACE. The instrument was a NextSeq 500. TCRdb ran its own pipeline on the public reads, namely fastp trimming at Q25 and MiXCR clone calling, and kept in-frame beta chains. Rows are unified per CDR3 protein, each entry keeping the most common DNA and genes. This sample has 90,000 to 120,000 distinct CDR3 sequences in its table, and 9.5% to 11% of those were observed once. The ten biggest clones cover 3% to 4.5% of the sample. The input for sequencing was whole blood, taken in connection with sensitization to the hapten diphenylcyclopropenone (DPC). All receptors derive from a woman aged 40-49 years with alopecia areata. Some clones in this sample may be carry-over from other donors' samples.

This chain connects TRBV6-2 or TRBV6-3 to TRBJ1-1; 8 bases match TRBD1. V trimming: 7 bases; J trimming: 10 bases; junction bases outside the gene matches: 14. CDR1 and CDR2 (germline): MNHEY, SVGEGT. CDR3 length: 14 residues. CDR3 sequence (DNA): TGTGCCAGCAACCTCCCCGGGACAGGAGTAGGAGCTTTCTTT. Protein sequence: CASNLPGTGVGAFF.

This clonotype was recorded many times. The V gene is TRBV29-1, the J gene TRBJ1-1; D unclear. Per the germline V gene, CDR1 is SQVTM and CDR2 is ANQGSEA. The CDR3 length is 12 residues. With 3 bases removed from V and 4 bases from J, the gap between germline ends came to 9 bases. The CDR3 bases are TGCAGCGTTGAGAGGTCCTCCACTGAAGCTTTCTTT. Translation: CSVERSSTEAFF.

V and J are TRBV7-3 and TRBJ1-6; 9 nucleotides align to TRBD1. J gave up 9 bases and V 4 bases, and 7 bases lay outside the gene matches. Germline V CDR1 and CDR2: SGHTA, FQGTGA. This CDR3 is 15 amino acids long. The chain's CDR3 is CASSSLGQGGSPLHF. The DNA for the CDR3 is TGTGCCAGCAGCTCACTGGGACAGGGCGGTTCACCCCTCCACTTT.

This clonotype was recorded a few times. The V gene is TRBV6-1, the J gene TRBJ2-3; possibly TRBD1 or TRBD2 for D (6 bases each). The CDR3 has 14 amino acids. V was trimmed by 4 bases and J by 4 bases, leaving 12 bases between them. Germline V gene sequence: CDR1 MNHNS, CDR2 SASEGT. DNA of the CDR3: TGTGCCAGCAGTGGTGGAGGGGGTTCAGATACGCAGTATTTT. It specifies CASSGGGGSDTQYF.

In this sample, this clonotype turned up many times. The rearrangement uses TRBV11-2 and TRBJ2-2; 11 bases are a match to TRBD2. Germline CDR1 and CDR2: SGHAT and FQNNGV. The V and J ends lost 5 bases and 6 bases, in that order; junction bases with no gene match: 11. CDR3 length: 17 residues. The CDR3 reads CASSPRSSGRPSGELFF. In nucleotides, the CDR3 is TGTGCCAGCAGCCCGCGGTCTAGCGGGAGGCCCTCCGGGGAGCTGTTTTTT. The whole variable domain, remainder taken from reference TRBV11-2 and TRBJ2-2, is EAGVAQSPRYKIIEKRQSVAFWCNPISGHATLYWYQQILGQGPKLLIQFQNNGVVDDSQLPKDRFSAERLKGVDSTLKIQPAKLEDSAVYLCASSPRSSGRPSGELFFGEGSRLTVL.

This clonotype has only a few counts. CDR3 nucleotides: TGTGCCAGCAGGTCAGGGACAGGGGGTCTGTATCAGCCCCAGCATTTT. Its translation: CASRSGTGGLYQPQHF. The rearrangement uses TRBV6-5 and TRBJ1-5; 11 bases are shared with TRBD1. The germline CDR1 and CDR2 sequences are MNHEY and SVGAGI. Trimming at V came to 6 bases and at J to 5 bases, leaving 9 bases not matched to a gene. CDR3 length equals 16 residues.

This rearrangement joins TRBV3-1 to TRBJ1-5; D ambiguous. Germline loops: CDR1 LGHDT, CDR2 YNNKEL (reference sequence). The CDR3 has 13 amino acids. V was pared by 4 bases and J by 8 bases, with 12 bases between. CDR3 coding DNA: TGTGCCAGCAGCCTTCTGAGTGGGGAGCCCCAGCATTTT. It encodes CASSLLSGEPQHF.

The V and J genes are TRBV5-1 and TRBJ2-6, with 11 bases fitting TRBD1. Germline V CDR1 and CDR2: SGHRS, YFSETQ. With 4 bases clipped from V and 0 bases from J, the junction kept 6 bases outside the gene matches. CDR3 length: 18 amino acids. The CDR3 reads CASSQSDRGPSGANVLTF. The CDR3 DNA reads as TGCGCCAGCAGCCAATCGGACAGGGGGCCCTCTGGGGCCAACGTCCTGACTTTC.

The rearrangement links TRBV10-3 to TRBJ2-3; 11 bases match TRBD2. Germline values: CDR1 ENHRY, CDR2 SYGVKD. V lost 0 bases to trimming and J lost 2 bases; unmatched junction nucleotides: 7. The CDR3 length is 18 residues. In nucleotides, the CDR3 is TGTGCCATCAGTGAGTCGCAAACTAGCGGGGGTGTCACAGATACGCAGTATTTT. It yields the protein CAISESQTSGGVTDTQYF.

In this sample, this clonotype turned up many times. CDR3 coding DNA: TGTGCCAGCAGCCCCCCGGGGGGTGGAAAGACCCAGTACTTC. This sequence encodes CASSPPGGGKTQYF. The chain uses TRBV3-1 and TRBJ2-5; 7 bases match TRBD2. V was pared by 4 bases and J by 6 bases, with 8 bases of the junction left unmatched. Germline values: CDR1 LGHDT, CDR2 YNNKEL (reference sequence). There are 14 residues in the CDR3.

This clonotype was picked up many times. For the CDR3, the DNA is TGTGCCAGCAGCTACGACGGGGGCTCTGGGGCCAACGTCCTGACTTTC. It specifies CASSYDGGSGANVLTF. J is TRBJ2-6 and V is TRBV7-9, with D perhaps matching TRBD2 (6 bases). V lost 4 bases and J 0 bases, leaving 10 bases between the germline ends. Germline CDR1 is SEHNR and CDR2 is FQNEAQ (reference sequence). The CDR3 contains 16 residues.

This clonotype was counted between two and nine times. The gene calls are TRBV7-9 and TRBJ1-1; possible D gene TRBD1, 5 bases. With 5 bases removed from V and 0 bases from J, the gap between germline ends came to 13 bases. This CDR3 spans 15 amino acids. Per germline, CDR1 SEHNR and CDR2 FQNEAQ (reference sequence). CDR3 coding DNA: TGTGCCAGCAGCCGTGGGGGGAGGCTGAACACTGAAGCTTTCTTT. Protein: CASSRGGRLNTEAFF.

This clonotype was found many times. The J gene is TRBJ2-7, the V gene TRBV7-9; 7 positions match TRBD2. This CDR3 contains 15 residues. Germline CDR1 and CDR2: SEHNR and FQNEAQ (reference sequence). The J segment lost 2 bases and the V segment lost 1 base, leaving 5 bases of the junction unmatched. The CDR3 DNA reads as TGTGCCAGCAGCTTAGTTGTGGGAGGGCCCTACGAGCAGTACTTC. This translates into CASSLVVGGPYEQYF.